This TCR beta chain is from a study of blood T cell repertoires in COVID-19. Whole-study context: Samples came from the United States, Italy and Spain, spanning acute and convalescent COVID-19. From T cells, B-cell-depleted T cells, or PBMCs came the material, which was cDNA or gDNA.

Original methodology: Scientists estimated how many nucleated cells there were by amplifying reference gene primers. Sequenced by immunoSEQ multiplex PCR; TCRdb stores in-frame clones only, minus some. That table is the source of V, J and clone size, and D and trimming were worked out from the DNA. The table has around 260,000 clones, about nine tenths seen once. CDR3 length: 12 residues. Trimming took off 4 bases at V and 13 bases at J, with 17 bases between the two ends. Germline lookup yields CDR1 SGHNT and CDR2 YYREEE (reference sequence). Sequenced sample: peripheral blood. V is TRBV5-4 and J is TRBJ1-2; possible D gene TRBD1, 6 bases. The clonotype was recovered from a man in his 60s who had recovered from COVID-19. CDR3 nucleotide sequence: TGTGCCAGCAGCCTAGACAGGAGTTCATCCACCTTC. Translated: CASSLDRSSSTF. Together with reference TRBV5-4 and TRBJ1-2, the CDR3 gives the full variable domain: ETGVTQSPTHLIKTRGQQVTLRCSSQSGHNTVSWYQQALGQGPQFIFQYYREEENGRGNFPPRFSGLQFPNYSSELNVNALELDDSALYLCASSLDRSSSTFGSGTRLTVV.